Ten or more counts support the clone carrying this T cell receptor beta chain. What it binds is unknown. The data are from a study of cytomegalovirus exposure and HLA in healthy donors. Study results and caveats: According to the study, about 180 TCR beta chains were cytomegalovirus-associated. Segments of the TCR beta V type were, in most cases, productive about 87% or about 30% of the time in an earlier analysis. Only CMV serostatus was available as immune exposure information.

Researchers ran the PCR with 60 Vbeta and 13 Jbeta primers. In the original workflow: Around 10 million of the about 80 million unique TCR beta chains counted in a later analysis were shared. Measured with immunoSEQ multiplex PCR; TCRdb has only the in-frame clones, and not every one. The V and J calls and the clone size are those of that table, but D and trimming were determined from the DNA. The table has about 76,000 clones, around 80% seen once; the top ten hold 2% to 3%. The receptor comes from a male donor in good health and CMV-seropositive. Specimen: PBMCs.

CDR3 residues: CSVESGRGDIQYF. CDR3 DNA sequence: TGCAGCGTTGAGTCCGGGAGGGGCGACATTCAGTACTTC. The V gene is TRBV29-1, the J gene TRBJ2-4; the match to TRBD2 covers 8 bases. Unmatched junction bases numbered 6, after V lost 3 bases and J lost 8 bases. The CDR3 sequence is 13 residues long. Germline CDR1 reads SQVTM; CDR2 reads ANQGSEA. Looking up the rest from reference TRBV29-1 and TRBJ2-4 gives the full variable domain: SAVISQKPSRDICQRGTSLTIQCQVDSQVTMMFWYRQQPGQSLTLIATANQGSEATYESGFVIDKFPISRPNLTFSTLTVSNMSPEDSSIYLCSVESGRGDIQYFGAGTRLSVL.